This TCR beta chain originates from a study of metastatic and nonmetastatic thyroid tumors. This clone showed up many times. This CDR3 contains 16 residues. CDR1 DFQATT and CDR2 SNEGSKA come from the germline V gene (reference sequence). The junction had 9 bases not matched to a gene; V was cut back by 2 bases and J by 4 bases. Authors' processing steps: It was from CDR3 differences across clinicopathological groups that a distant-metastasis classifier for papillary thyroid cancer was built. TCRdb re-called clones from the PCR reads using MiXCR. These V and J calls are TCRdb output, not the study's own analysis. The data contain fewer than 13,000 clones, around 12% of them singletons. Every patient underwent thyroid surgery untreated.

The J gene is TRBJ2-2, the V gene TRBV20-1; TRBD2 matches at 8 bases. The TCR was taken from a female donor with papillary thyroid cancer or a benign thyroid nodule (not recorded which). Some clones in this sample may be carry-over from other donors' samples. The sample comprised blood. The chain's CDR3 is CSARLGLAGITGELFF. CDR3 coding DNA: TGCAGTGCTAGATTAGGGCTAGCGGGTATCACCGGGGAGCTGTTTTTT.